One sample yielded the 11 T cell receptor beta chains listed below, sequenced in a study of cytomegalovirus exposure and HLA in healthy donors. Both 60 Vbeta primers and 13 Jbeta primers went into the PCR. Data came from immunoSEQ multiplex PCR; TCRdb stores just in-frame clones and leaves some out. The table lists around 190,000 clones, roughly 77% of them singletons. The source material was PBMCs. The source of these receptors is a woman in her forties or fifties in good health and CMV-seronegative.

The chain is built from TRBV5-1 and TRBJ1-1; a possible D gene is TRBD1 (6 bases). V shed 0 bases and J shed 11 bases, with 14 bases lying between them. Germline V gene sequence: CDR1 SGHRS, CDR2 YFSETQ. The CDR3 contains 13 residues. The CDR3 DNA sequence: TGCGCCAGCAGCTTGGAAATACAGGGTTCGGCTTTCTTT. Its translation is CASSLEIQGSAFF. Together with reference TRBV5-1 and TRBJ1-1, the CDR3 gives the full variable domain: KAGVTQTPRYLIKTRGQQVTLSCSPISGHRSVSWYQQTPGQGLQFLFEYFSETQRNKGNFPGRFSGRQFSNSRSEMNVSTLELGDSALYLCASSLEIQGSAFFGQGTRLTVV.

The rearrangement joins TRBV7-3 to TRBJ1-1; D unresolved. V was cut by 0 bases and J by 5 bases, with 16 bases left in between. Germline V gene lookup returns CDR1 SGHTA and CDR2 FQGTGA. The CDR3 runs 16 residues. The CDR3: CASSLTSAGIWTEAFF. As DNA, the CDR3 is TGTGCCAGCAGCTTAACATCAGCGGGGATTTGGACTGAAGCTTTCTTT.

This clone was detected only a few times. The chain combines TRBV6-1 with TRBJ1-3; D is uncertain. Germline values: CDR1 MNHNS, CDR2 SASEGT. This CDR3 region has 18 residues. V was pared by 4 bases and J by 7 bases, with 26 bases between. DNA for the CDR3: TGTGCCAGCAGTGCCCGTATACAGCTTACGGTTCTCAGGAACACCATATATTTT. Its protein product is CASSARIQLTVLRNTIYF.

The genes are TRBV7-6 and TRBJ2-7, with TRBD1 matching over 9 bases. The CDR3 runs 15 residues. Trimming took 5 bases from V and 2 from J; bases not matched to a gene: 7. CDR1 SGHVS and CDR2 FNYEAQ come from the germline V gene. The CDR3 DNA reads as TGTGCCAGCAGCCCCTACCGGGACAGGGCCTACGAGCAGTACTTC. Translated, it gives CASSPYRDRAYEQYF.

In this sample, this clone turned up a few times. The chain employs TRBV19 and TRBJ1-1, with a possible D match to TRBD1 (6 bases). The germline V gene encodes CDR1 LNHDA and CDR2 SQIVND (reference sequence). Trimming cost V 7 bases and J 4 bases, with 19 bases left between them. The CDR3 contains 15 residues. Here the CDR3 reads CASIVGGPVGTEAFF. CDR3 coding DNA: TGTGCCAGTATCGTCGGGGGGCCGGTGGGCACTGAAGCTTTCTTT. Together with reference TRBV19 and TRBJ1-1, the CDR3 gives the full variable domain: DGGITQSPKYLFRKEGQNVTLSCEQNLNHDAMYWYRQDPGQGLRLIYYSQIVNDFQKGDIAEGYSVSREKKESFPLTVTSAQKNPTAFYLCASIVGGPVGTEAFFGQGTRLTVV.

The gene calls are TRBV7-8 and TRBJ2-7, with D possibly TRBD2 on 7 matching bases. The CDR3 totals 16 residues. The V gene lost 1 base and the J gene lost 2 bases, with 15 bases spanning the gap. CDR1 and CDR2 (germline): SGHVS, FQNEAQ. The CDR3 DNA sequence: TGTGCCAGCAGCTTAGGGGGGGGAGGGGGAACCTACGAGCAGTACTTC. Its protein product is CASSLGGGGGTYEQYF.

V usage is TRBV5-5 and J usage is TRBJ2-1, with 8 bases aligning to TRBD2. The CDR3 sequence is 17 residues long. V lost 0 bases, J lost 6 bases, and 11 bases stayed unmatched. The germline gives CDR1 SGHKS, CDR2 YYEKEE (reference sequence). The CDR3 here is CASSLALTSGKTNEQFF. DNA of the CDR3: TGTGCCAGCAGCTTGGCCTTAACTAGCGGAAAGACCAATGAGCAGTTCTTC.

The V call is TRBV4-1, the J call TRBJ1-2, with TRBD1 as a possible D gene (6 bases). The CDR3 loop spans 14 amino acids. The V gene's germline CDR1 is MGHRA and CDR2 YSYEKL. The V gene lost 3 bases and the J gene lost 7 bases, with 15 bases spanning the gap. CDR3 region: CASSQAGTPAGYTF. The CDR3 coding sequence is TGCGCCAGCAGCCAGGCCGGGACACCCGCTGGCTACACCTTC.

The chain has TRBV19 and TRBJ1-2; D might be TRBD1 (6 bases). The CDR3 sequence is 13 residues long. The ends were cut back, 4 bases at V and 5 bases at J, with 11 bases in the middle. CDR1 LNHDA and CDR2 SQIVND come from the germline V gene (reference sequence). The CDR3 DNA follows: TGTGCCAGTAGTAGTACAGGGATGTATGGCTACACCTTC. Translated: CASSSTGMYGYTF. Together with reference TRBV19 and TRBJ1-2, the CDR3 gives the full variable domain: DGGITQSPKYLFRKEGQNVTLSCEQNLNHDAMYWYRQDPGQGLRLIYYSQIVNDFQKGDIAEGYSVSREKKESFPLTVTSAQKNPTAFYLCASSSTGMYGYTFGSGTRLTVV.

The chain combines TRBV21-1 with TRBJ2-7; the table gives TRBD2 as D, unverified against the DNA. TRBV21-1 is an annotated pseudogene. This CDR3 region has 15 residues. The CDR3 is CASSRPVPGSYEQYF. The CDR3 DNA sequence: TGTGCCAGCAGCCGACCTGTCCCGGGCTCCTACGAGCAGTACTTC.

This chain connects TRBV11-1 to TRBJ1-2, with a weak D call TRBD1 (5 bases). Germline CDR1 SGHAT, CDR2 FQDESV (reference sequence). The CDR3 runs 12 residues. V lost 3 bases and J lost 5, with 7 bases in between. The CDR3 here is CASSFDSYGYTF. CDR3 nucleotide sequence: TGTGCCAGCAGCTTTGACAGTTATGGCTACACCTTC.